This T cell receptor beta chain was sequenced in a study of blood T cell repertoires in COVID-19. Study in general: The United States, Italy and Spain provided the acute and convalescent COVID-19 samples. From T cells, B-cell-depleted T cells, or PBMCs came the material, which was cDNA or gDNA.

The CDR3 loop spans 15 amino acids. V was pared by 5 bases and J by 2 bases, with 6 bases of the junction left unmatched. In germline, CDR1 is MNHEY, CDR2 SVGEGT. TCRdb keeps only in-frame clones here, not all; method: immunoSEQ multiplex PCR. The table has some 240,000 clones, around 87% seen once. The sequence was obtained from a man aged 60 to 75 who had recovered from COVID-19. The rearrangement uses TRBV6-2 or TRBV6-3 and TRBJ2-5; 9 bases are shared with TRBD1. The specimen was peripheral blood. The CDR3 is CASSGTGWDQETQYF. CDR3 DNA sequence: TGTGCCAGCAGTGGGACAGGGTGGGATCAAGAGACCCAGTACTTC.